This T cell receptor beta chain originates from a study of blood T cell repertoires in COVID-19. The overall study: The analysed material was cDNA or gDNA that came from T cells, B-cell-depleted T cells, or PBMCs.

As originally analysed: Estimation of nucleated cell counts was performed using reference gene primer amplification. Assay used: immunoSEQ multiplex PCR; TCRdb lists only in-frame clones, some missing. For V, J and clone size, that table is used; D and trimming come from the DNA. The data show 200,000 to 250,000 clones, 80% to 85% seen once. The CDR3 runs to 14 residues. Per germline, CDR1 MNHEY and CDR2 SMNVEV (reference sequence). Trimming took off 5 bases at V and 4 bases at J, with 14 bases between the two ends. This sequence joins TRBV27 and TRBJ1-2; D is perhaps TRBD1 (6 bases). The TCR was taken from a woman aged 60-70 years with acute or convalescent COVID-19. Input material: peripheral blood. In nucleotides, the CDR3 is TGTGCCAGCAGTCAAAATGGGGACACCTATGGCTACACCTTC. Translated: CASSQNGDTYGYTF.